This paragraph reports one T cell receptor beta chain. Antigen unknown. These data originate in a study of cytomegalovirus exposure and HLA in healthy donors. Libraries were prepared by immunoSEQ multiplex PCR; TCRdb keeps only in-frame clonotypes and omits some of them. The data contain under 200,000 clones, around 96% of them singletons. The donors were in the approximately 120-subject validation cohort, distinct from the roughly 720-subject first cohort. Overall study results and limits: Cytomegalovirus association was listed for roughly 160 TCR beta chains.

This clonotype originated in a woman between 18 and 30 years old in good health and CMV-seronegative. Sequenced material: PBMCs.

The CDR3 protein is CATLHGAAKTSYNSPLHF. The DNA for the CDR3 is TGTGCCACCCTCCATGGGGCAGCAAAAACCTCCTATAATTCACCCCTCCACTTT. This chain uses TRBV11-2 with TRBJ1-6; D possibly corresponds to TRBD1 (5 bases). The CDR3 has 18 amino acids. With 10 bases removed from V and 0 bases from J, the gap between germline ends came to 22 bases. The germline gives CDR1 SGHAT, CDR2 FQNNGV.